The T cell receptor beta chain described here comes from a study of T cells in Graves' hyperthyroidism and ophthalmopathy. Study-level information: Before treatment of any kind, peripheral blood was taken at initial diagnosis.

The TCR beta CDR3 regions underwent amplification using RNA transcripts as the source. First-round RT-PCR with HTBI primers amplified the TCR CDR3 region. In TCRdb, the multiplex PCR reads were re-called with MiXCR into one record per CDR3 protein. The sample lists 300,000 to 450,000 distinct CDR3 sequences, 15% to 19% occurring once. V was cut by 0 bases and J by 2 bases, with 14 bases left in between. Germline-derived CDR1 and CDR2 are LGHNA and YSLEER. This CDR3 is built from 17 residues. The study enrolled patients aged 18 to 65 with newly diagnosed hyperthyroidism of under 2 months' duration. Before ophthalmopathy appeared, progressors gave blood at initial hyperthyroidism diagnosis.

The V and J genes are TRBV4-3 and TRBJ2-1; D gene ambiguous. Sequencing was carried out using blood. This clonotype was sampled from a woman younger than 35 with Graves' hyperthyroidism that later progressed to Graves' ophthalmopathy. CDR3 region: CASSQDPSRTPYNEQFF. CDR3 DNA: TGCGCCAGCAGCCAAGACCCCAGCAGGACCCCCTACAATGAGCAGTTCTTC.